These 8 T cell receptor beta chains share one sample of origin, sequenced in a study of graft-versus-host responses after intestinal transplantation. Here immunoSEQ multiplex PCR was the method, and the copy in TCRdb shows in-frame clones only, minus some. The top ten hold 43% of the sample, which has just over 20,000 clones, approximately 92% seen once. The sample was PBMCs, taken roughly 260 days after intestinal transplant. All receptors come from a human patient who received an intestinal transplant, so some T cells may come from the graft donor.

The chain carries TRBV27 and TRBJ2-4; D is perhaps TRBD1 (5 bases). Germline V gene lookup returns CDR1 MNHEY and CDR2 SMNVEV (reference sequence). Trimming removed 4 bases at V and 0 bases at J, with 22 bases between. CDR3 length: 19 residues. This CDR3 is CASSSSHLGANLAKNIQYF. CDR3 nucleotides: TGTGCCAGCAGTTCTTCCCATCTAGGGGCAAACCTAGCCAAAAACATTCAGTACTTC.

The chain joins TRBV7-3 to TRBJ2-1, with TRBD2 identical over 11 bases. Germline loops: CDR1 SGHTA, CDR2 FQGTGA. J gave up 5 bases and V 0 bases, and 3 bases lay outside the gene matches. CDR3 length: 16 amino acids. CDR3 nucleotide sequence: TGTGCCAGCAGCTTAACTCCTAGCGGGAGGCACAATGAGCAGTTCTTC. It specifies CASSLTPSGRHNEQFF.

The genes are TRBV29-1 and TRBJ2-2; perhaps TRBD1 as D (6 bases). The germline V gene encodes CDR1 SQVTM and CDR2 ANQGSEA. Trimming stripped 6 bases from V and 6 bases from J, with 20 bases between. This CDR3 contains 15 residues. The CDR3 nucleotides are TGCAGCGTCGAGGGACAACAGGGTAGGGCCGGGGAGCTGTTTTTT. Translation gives CSVEGQQGRAGELFF.

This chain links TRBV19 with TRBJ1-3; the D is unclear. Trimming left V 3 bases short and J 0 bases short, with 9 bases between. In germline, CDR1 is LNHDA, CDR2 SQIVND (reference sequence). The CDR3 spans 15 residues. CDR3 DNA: TGTGCCAGTAGTATCGACACGATCTCTGGAAACACCATATATTTT. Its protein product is CASSIDTISGNTIYF. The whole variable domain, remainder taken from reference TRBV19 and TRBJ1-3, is DGGITQSPKYLFRKEGQNVTLSCEQNLNHDAMYWYRQDPGQGLRLIYYSQIVNDFQKGDIAEGYSVSREKKESFPLTVTSAQKNPTAFYLCASSIDTISGNTIYFGEGSWLTVV.

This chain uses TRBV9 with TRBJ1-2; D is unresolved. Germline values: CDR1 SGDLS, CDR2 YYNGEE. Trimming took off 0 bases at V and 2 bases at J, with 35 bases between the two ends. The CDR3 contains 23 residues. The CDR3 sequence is CASSVASNGPRKRGRKNNYGYTF. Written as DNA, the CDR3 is TGTGCCAGCAGCGTAGCATCGAATGGCCCCAGAAAACGAGGGCGCAAAAACAACTATGGCTACACCTTC.

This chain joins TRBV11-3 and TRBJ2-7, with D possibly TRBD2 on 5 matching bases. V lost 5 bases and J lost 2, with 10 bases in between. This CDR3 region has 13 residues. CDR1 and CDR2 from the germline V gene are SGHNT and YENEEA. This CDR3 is CASSPPGAYEQYF. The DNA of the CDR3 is TGTGCCAGCAGCCCCCCCGGGGCCTACGAGCAGTACTTC.

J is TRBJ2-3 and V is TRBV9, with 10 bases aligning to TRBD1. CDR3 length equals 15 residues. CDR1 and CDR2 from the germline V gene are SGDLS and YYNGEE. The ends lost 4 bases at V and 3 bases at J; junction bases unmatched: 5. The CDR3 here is CASSLRTGGTDTQYF. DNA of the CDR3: TGTGCCAGCAGCCTGAGGACAGGGGGGACAGATACGCAGTATTTT.

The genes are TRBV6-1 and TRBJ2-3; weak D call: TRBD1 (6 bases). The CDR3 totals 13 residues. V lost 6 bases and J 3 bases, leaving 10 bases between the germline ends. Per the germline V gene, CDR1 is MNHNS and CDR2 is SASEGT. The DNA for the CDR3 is TGTGCCAGCAGCCTACAGGGTACAGATACGCAGTATTTT. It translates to CASSLQGTDTQYF.